This T cell receptor beta chain was found in a study of shared clonotypes between healthy human individuals. A deep-level run was used for the assay. Clones were read by immunoSEQ multiplex PCR, and TCRdb kept only the in-frame ones, dropping some. This sample has over a million clones, with 98% found just once. This clone came up once. The CDR3 runs 18 residues. The ends were cut back, 3 bases at V and 0 bases at J, with 15 bases in the middle. Germline V gives CDR1 KGHSH, CDR2 LQKENI. Sequenced input: naive CD4+ T cells sorted from blood. Subset reported: CD45RA+ positively selected. The sequence was obtained from a man aged 25 to 45 in good health. The rearrangement uses TRBV18 and TRBJ2-6, with D perhaps matching TRBD2 (6 bases). In nucleotides, the CDR3 is TGTGCCAGCTCACCCCCTGCCGGGAGACACTCTGGGGCCAACGTCCTGACTTTC. Residues: CASSPPAGRHSGANVLTF.